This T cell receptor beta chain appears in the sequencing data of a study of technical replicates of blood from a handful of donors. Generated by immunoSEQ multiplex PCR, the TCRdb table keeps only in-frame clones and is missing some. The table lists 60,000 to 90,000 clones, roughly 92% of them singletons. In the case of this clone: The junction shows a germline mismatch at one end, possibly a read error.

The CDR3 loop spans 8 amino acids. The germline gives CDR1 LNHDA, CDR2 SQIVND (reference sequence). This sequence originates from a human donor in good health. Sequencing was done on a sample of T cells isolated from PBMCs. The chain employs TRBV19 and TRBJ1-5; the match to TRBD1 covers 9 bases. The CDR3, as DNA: TGTTCCCGGGACAGGGTAAGGTTT. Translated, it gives CSRDRVRF.